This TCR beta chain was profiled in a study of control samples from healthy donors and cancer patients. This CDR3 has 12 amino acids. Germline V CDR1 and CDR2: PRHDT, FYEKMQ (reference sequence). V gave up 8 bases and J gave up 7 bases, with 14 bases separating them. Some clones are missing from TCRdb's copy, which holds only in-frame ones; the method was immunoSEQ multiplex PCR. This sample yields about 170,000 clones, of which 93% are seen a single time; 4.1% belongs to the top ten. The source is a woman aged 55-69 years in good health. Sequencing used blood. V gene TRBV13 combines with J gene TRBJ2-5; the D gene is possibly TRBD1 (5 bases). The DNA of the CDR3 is TGTGCCAGCCAGGGTGGAAGGGGGACCCAGTACTTC. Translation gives CASQGGRGTQYF.